The present entry profiles one T cell receptor beta chain with its context. No antigen is known for it. PCR used 60 Vbeta primers and 13 Jbeta primers. Assay used: immunoSEQ multiplex PCR; TCRdb lists only in-frame clones, some missing. The table records roughly 100,000 clones, around four fifths of them present only once. With 0 bases removed from V and 9 bases from J, the gap between germline ends came to 18 bases. Germline loops: CDR1 SGHVS, CDR2 FQNEAQ. This CDR3 region has 16 residues. This sample stems from a study of cytomegalovirus exposure and HLA in healthy donors. Findings and caveats of the study: Near-uniform donor sequencing depth was presumed by presence/absence analyses. Segments of the TCR beta V type were, in most cases, productive about 90% or about 30% of the time in an earlier analysis. In a later analysis, a genetic analysis reported fewer productive-TCR N-insertions in an Asian-associated ancestry cluster than the cohort average.

The sequence was collected from a middle-aged woman in good health and CMV-seropositive. The specimen sequenced was PBMCs. The chain carries TRBV7-8 and TRBJ2-1; tentatively, D is TRBD2 (6 bases). In DNA form, the CDR3 reads TGTGCCAGCAGCTTAGCGCGCACTAGCAGACGGGGTGAGCAGTTCTTC. It codes for CASSLARTSRRGEQFF.